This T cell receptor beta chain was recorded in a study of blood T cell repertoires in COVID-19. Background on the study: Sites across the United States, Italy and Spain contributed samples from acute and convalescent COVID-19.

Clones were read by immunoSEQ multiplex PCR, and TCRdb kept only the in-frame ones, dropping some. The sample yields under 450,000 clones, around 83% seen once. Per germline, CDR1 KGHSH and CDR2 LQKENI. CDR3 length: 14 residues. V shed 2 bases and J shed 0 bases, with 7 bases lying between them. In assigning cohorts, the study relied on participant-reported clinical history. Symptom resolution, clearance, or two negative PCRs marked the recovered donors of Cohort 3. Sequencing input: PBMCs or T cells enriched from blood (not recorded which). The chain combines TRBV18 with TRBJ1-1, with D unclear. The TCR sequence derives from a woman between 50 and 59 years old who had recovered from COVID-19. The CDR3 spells CASSPGFMNTEAFF. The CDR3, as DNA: TGTGCCAGCTCACCAGGCTTCATGAACACTGAAGCTTTCTTT.